Shown below are 19 T cell receptor beta chains from a single sample sequenced in a study of blood T cell repertoires in COVID-19. Some clones are missing from TCRdb's copy, which holds only in-frame ones; the method was immunoSEQ multiplex PCR. The sample has 55,000 to 70,000 clones, more than 60% seen once. Sequencing was performed on peripheral blood. Every receptor here comes from a human donor in a cohort sampled during active COVID-19.

J is TRBJ2-7 and V is TRBV4-1, with 7 bases that match TRBD1. With 1 base clipped from V and 3 bases from J, the junction kept 6 bases outside the gene matches. The germline gives CDR1 MGHRA, CDR2 YSYEKL. This CDR3 comprises 15 residues. The CDR3 sequence: CASSQGDSGYYEQYF. In DNA form, the CDR3 reads TGCGCCAGCAGCCAAGGGGACAGCGGCTACTACGAGCAGTACTTC.

The rearrangement uses TRBV28 and TRBJ1-1; tentatively, D is TRBD1 (5 bases). In germline, CDR1 is MDHEN, CDR2 SYDVKM. The length of the CDR3 is 12 residues. The germline V and J ends were trimmed by 6 bases and 8 bases, with 13 bases remaining between them. The CDR3 coding sequence is TGTGCCAGCAGATTCCAGGGTTCCGAAGCTTTCTTT. Amino acids: CASRFQGSEAFF.

The chain joins TRBV28 to TRBJ1-2, with 7 positions matching TRBD1. The CDR3 is 14 residues long. J lost 5 bases, V lost 8 bases, and 11 bases had no gene match. Per the germline V gene, CDR1 is MDHEN and CDR2 is SYDVKM. This CDR3 reads CASRSTGVSYGYTF. The CDR3 coding sequence is TGTGCCAGCCGCTCAACAGGGGTTAGTTATGGCTACACCTTC.

V is TRBV3-1 (or the pseudogene TRBV3-2) and J is TRBJ2-1; 12 bases line up with TRBD2. CDR1 and CDR2 (germline): LGHDT, YNNKEL (reference sequence). V gave up 4 bases and J gave up 5 bases; unmatched junction bases: 9. The CDR3 spans 17 residues. CDR3 sequence: CASSLPAGLAGNNEQFF. CDR3 nucleotides: TGTGCCAGCAGCCTGCCAGCTGGACTAGCGGGAAACAATGAGCAGTTCTTC.

This sequence joins TRBV20-1 and TRBJ2-5; 10 nucleotides agree with TRBD2. The V gene end was trimmed by 3 bases and the J gene end by 5 bases; junction bases not matched to a gene: 6. This CDR3 comprises 14 residues. Germline V CDR1 and CDR2: DFQATT, SNEGSKA (reference sequence). The CDR3 sequence is CSASRSGGYETQYF. The CDR3 bases are TGCAGTGCTAGTCGTAGCGGGGGGTACGAGACCCAGTACTTC.

The chain recombines TRBV7-9 with TRBJ2-3; the match to TRBD1 covers 8 bases. CDR1 and CDR2 (germline): SEHNR, FQNEAQ (reference sequence). Trimming at V came to 5 bases and at J to 6 bases, leaving 10 bases not matched to a gene. The CDR3 has 15 amino acids. CDR3 sequence: CASSQGTGRMDTQYF. In DNA, the CDR3 is TGTGCCAGCAGCCAAGGGACAGGTAGAATGGATACGCAGTATTTT.

The gene calls are TRBV6-6 and TRBJ1-5; the D gene is possibly TRBD1 (5 bases). Germline-derived CDR1 and CDR2 are MNHNY and SVGAGI (reference sequence). V gave up 7 bases and J gave up 0 bases, with 10 bases separating them. The CDR3 sequence is 14 residues long. The CDR3 loop is CASTAGHSNQPQHF. The CDR3, as DNA: TGTGCCAGCACAGCAGGGCATAGCAATCAGCCCCAGCATTTT.

The V gene is TRBV5-1, the J gene TRBJ2-3, with 8 bases fitting TRBD1. CDR3 length: 16 amino acids. Trimming at V came to 4 bases and at J to 2 bases, leaving 9 bases not matched to a gene. CDR1 is SGHRS and CDR2 is YFSETQ in the germline V gene. The CDR3 sequence: CASSVQGGQNTDTQYF. The CDR3 DNA follows: TGCGCCAGCAGCGTACAGGGGGGTCAGAACACAGATACGCAGTATTTT. The complete variable domain, with remaining parts taken from reference TRBV5-1 and TRBJ2-3, reads KAGVTQTPRYLIKTRGQQVTLSCSPISGHRSVSWYQQTPGQGLQFLFEYFSETQRNKGNFPGRFSGRQFSNSRSEMNVSTLELGDSALYLCASSVQGGQNTDTQYFGPGTRLTVL.

The chain has TRBV2 and TRBJ2-3, with 12 bases matching TRBD2. Trimming took 5 bases from V and 7 from J; bases not matched to a gene: 4. There are 14 residues in the CDR3. Per the germline V gene, CDR1 is SNHLY and CDR2 is FYNNEI. For the CDR3, the DNA is TGTGCCAGCAGTTCTAGCGGGAGGGCAAATACGCAGTATTTT. Its translation is CASSSSGRANTQYF.

By proportion, this clone is medium-sized (0.01 to 0.1%). The sample has other DNA sequences that encode this CDR3 too. The J gene is TRBJ1-2, the V gene TRBV27; TRBD1 agrees at 10 bases. Germline lookup yields CDR1 MNHEY and CDR2 SMNVEV (reference sequence). V shed 0 bases and J 5 bases; nucleotides not matched to a gene: 0. This CDR3 contains 14 residues. The CDR3 DNA reads TGTGCCAGCAGTTTATCGGGACAGGGGTATGGCTACACCTTC. It yields the protein CASSLSGQGYGYTF.

J is TRBJ1-1 and V is TRBV7-8; D gene unclear. The CDR3 runs 11 residues. V lost 7 bases and J 3 bases, leaving 6 bases between the germline ends. CDR1 SGHVS and CDR2 FQNEAQ come from the germline V gene. CDR3 bases: TGTGCCAGCACCATAGACACTGAAGCTTTCTTT. This translates into CASTIDTEAFF.

This chain uses TRBV5-1 with TRBJ1-2, with D perhaps TRBD1 (6 bases). The germline gives CDR1 SGHRS, CDR2 YFSETQ. The CDR3 has 12 amino acids. V lost 5 bases, J lost 8 bases, and 13 bases lay in between. The CDR3, as DNA: TGCGCCAGCAGTTTACAGGGTCGAGGCTACACCTTC. This sequence encodes CASSLQGRGYTF.

This chain joins TRBV6-1 and TRBJ1-3; no clear D. Germline CDR1 is MNHNS and CDR2 is SASEGT. The CDR3 covers 15 residues. The V and J ends lost 2 bases and 0 bases respectively, with 8 bases between them. The CDR3 protein is CASSEHPSSGNTIYF. CDR3 nucleotide sequence: TGTGCCAGCAGTGAACACCCGAGCTCTGGAAACACCATATATTTT.

The CDR3 sequence: CASSIAGGTLYGYTF. The CDR3 nucleotides are TGTGCCAGTAGTATCGCCGGAGGGACCCTCTATGGCTACACCTTC. The chain carries TRBV19 and TRBJ1-2, with D possibly TRBD1 on 5 matching bases. This CDR3 contains 15 residues. Trimming left V 3 bases short and J 4 bases short, with 15 bases between. Germline V gene sequence: CDR1 LNHDA, CDR2 SQIVND (reference sequence).

V is TRBV9 and J is TRBJ1-6, with no clear D. This CDR3 comprises 16 residues. Trimming pared 0 bases from V and 7 bases from J, leaving 14 bases between. Germline V gene lookup returns CDR1 SGDLS and CDR2 YYNGEE. CDR3 DNA: TGTGCCAGCAGCGTAGATTTGGGAGGGATGAATTCACCCCTCCACTTT. Its protein product is CASSVDLGGMNSPLHF.

V usage is TRBV30 and J usage is TRBJ2-5; D is possibly TRBD1 (5 bases). Trimming left V 5 bases short and J 2 bases short, with 9 bases between. This CDR3 is built from 12 residues. CDR1 and CDR2 from the germline V gene are GTSNPN and SVGIG (reference sequence). CDR3: CAWGARQETQYF. CDR3 DNA: TGTGCCTGGGGGGCTAGACAAGAGACCCAGTACTTC.

This sequence joins TRBV9 and TRBJ2-4, with 9 bases that match TRBD1. The V gene's germline CDR1 is SGDLS and CDR2 YYNGEE. This CDR3 is 16 amino acids long. Trimming removed 2 bases from V and 13 bases from J; junction bases left unmatched: 16. CDR3 coding DNA: TGTGCCAGCAGCGTGGAATTGGACAGGGGAAGGGCTAGACAGTACTTC. Amino acids: CASSVELDRGRARQYF.

V gene TRBV18 combines with J gene TRBJ2-3; D is perhaps TRBD2 (6 bases). The CDR3 contains 15 residues. The V end was cut by 1 base, the J end by 4 bases, with 12 bases between. The germline V gene encodes CDR1 KGHSH and CDR2 LQKENI. CDR3 sequence reads: CASSPRGVGPDTQYF. In DNA, the CDR3 is TGTGCCAGCTCACCACGCGGGGTGGGTCCAGATACGCAGTATTTT.

The chain uses TRBV5-1 and TRBJ2-1, with 8 bases fitting TRBD2. CDR3 length equals 16 residues. CDR1 and CDR2 (germline): SGHRS, YFSETQ. V was pared by 1 base and J by 1 base, with 4 bases of the junction left unmatched. The CDR3 spells CASSLPAGASYNEQFF. The CDR3 nucleotides read TGCGCCAGCAGCTTGCCAGCGGGGGCATCCTACAATGAGCAGTTCTTC.